Following are 27 T cell receptor beta chains from one sample sequenced in a study of blood T cell repertoires in COVID-19 (dated by TCRdb to the early 2020s). The protocol used for the library was the immunoSEQ multiplex PCR assay. Held by TCRdb, this immuneACCESS table contains in-frame sequences only and omits some clones. Under half of the omission traces to an unresolved V gene where checked; the cause of the rest is unknown. The sample data list some 190,000 clones, and approximately 86% of these were observed just once. The ten largest clonotypes hold 1.4% to 1.5% of the sample. Input material: peripheral blood. All receptors derive from a man between 18 and 29 years old with active or convalescent COVID-19.

The rearrangement links TRBV15 to TRBJ1-1, with D unclear. Germline V CDR1 and CDR2: LNHNV, YYDKDF (reference sequence). The CDR3 spans 14 residues. V was clipped by 4 bases and J by 1 base, with 10 bases between them. CDR3 region: CATSTSTRNTEAFF. The CDR3 DNA sequence: TGTGCCACCAGCACCTCGACACGGAACACTGAAGCTTTCTTT.

V and J are TRBV19 and TRBJ2-1; D perhaps matches TRBD1 (5 bases). This CDR3 contains 13 residues. Germline V gives CDR1 LNHDA, CDR2 SQIVND (reference sequence). Trimming removed 6 bases from V and 8 bases from J, with 14 bases in between. The CDR3 coding sequence is TGTGCCAGTAGCGTGCAGGGTGTGCATGAGCAGTTCTTC. Amino acid sequence: CASSVQGVHEQFF.

The CDR3 loop reads CASSVHSYNEQFF. DNA of the CDR3: TGTGCCAGCAGCGTACACAGTTACAATGAGCAGTTCTTC. The genes are TRBV9 and TRBJ2-1; no firm D call. The CDR3 extends over 13 amino acids. Germline-derived CDR1 and CDR2 are SGDLS and YYNGEE. V shed 1 base and J shed 4 bases, with 6 bases lying between them.

The genes are TRBV2 and TRBJ2-5; TRBD2 aligns across 12 bases. Losses at the gene ends were 6 bases for V and 2 bases for J; bases not matched to a gene: 7. Germline-derived CDR1 and CDR2 are SNHLY and FYNNEI. CDR3 size: 16 residues. As DNA, the CDR3 is TGTGCCAGCAGCCGGGGACTAGCGGGCATACAAGAGACCCAGTACTTC. Protein sequence: CASSRGLAGIQETQYF.

A remark on this clone: This sample includes further DNA sequences coding for the same CDR3. This rearrangement joins TRBV6-5 to TRBJ1-1; D may be TRBD1 (6 bases). V was shortened by 1 base and J by 0 bases, with 6 bases between the two germline ends. Germline CDR1 is MNHEY and CDR2 is SVGAGI. This CDR3 has 14 residues. CDR3 loop: CASSYYRVNTEAFF. In DNA, the CDR3 is TGTGCCAGCAGTTACTACAGGGTGAACACTGAAGCTTTCTTT.

This sequence joins TRBV4-2 and TRBJ2-7, with a weak D call TRBD2 (5 bases). V gave up 3 bases and J gave up 4 bases, with 10 bases separating them. This CDR3 is built from 13 residues. The germline CDR1 and CDR2 sequences are LGHNA and YNFKEQ. The CDR3 reads CASSQEVSYEQYF. CDR3 in DNA: TGTGCCAGCAGCCAGGAGGTGAGTTACGAGCAGTACTTC.

This chain connects TRBV29-1 to TRBJ2-7; D perhaps matches TRBD2 (6 bases). The CDR3 is 14 residues long. Trimming took off 5 bases at V and 6 bases at J, with 20 bases between the two ends. CDR1 and CDR2 (germline): SQVTM, ANQGSEA. CDR3 residues: CSVSPTGGRSEQYF. The CDR3 nucleotides read TGCAGCGTTTCCCCTACAGGAGGGCGGAGCGAGCAGTACTTC.

The chain carries TRBV3-1 (or the pseudogene TRBV3-2) and TRBJ1-1; D unclear. Trimming took 1 base from V and 0 from J, leaving 6 bases between them. Per the germline V gene, CDR1 is LGHDT and CDR2 is YNNKEL (reference sequence). The CDR3 is 14 amino acids. Written as DNA, the CDR3 is TGTGCCAGCAGCCAAGTCGGAGTGAACACTGAAGCTTTCTTT. Translated, it gives CASSQVGVNTEAFF.

This clone has a single count. The rearrangement links TRBV7-9 to TRBJ1-1; D is unclear. CDR3 length: 14 amino acids. Deletions cut 9 bases from V and 1 base from J, with 15 bases between. Germline V lookup: CDR1 SEHNR, CDR2 FQNEAQ (reference sequence). The CDR3 protein is CASSGRATNTEAFF. The CDR3 DNA sequence: TGTGCCAGTTCTGGGAGGGCGACGAACACTGAAGCTTTCTTT.

This clone was seen just once. The V gene is TRBV6-6, the J gene TRBJ1-2; 10 bases match TRBD1. After removal of 0 bases from V and 6 bases from J, the junction contained 4 bases not matched to a gene. Germline values: CDR1 MNHNY, CDR2 SVGAGI (reference sequence). CDR3 length: 15 amino acids. The CDR3 spells CASSYSGQGGDGYTF. As DNA, the CDR3 is TGTGCCAGCAGTTACTCAGGACAGGGGGGGGATGGCTACACCTTC.

This clone was observed once. The rearrangement joins TRBV5-1 to TRBJ2-4, with TRBD2 matching over 8 bases. Germline CDR1 and CDR2: SGHRS and YFSETQ. J was trimmed by 0 bases and V by 0 bases; bases with no gene match: 8. This CDR3 contains 18 residues. The CDR3 nucleotides are TGCGCCAGCAGCTTGGAGGTGGCGGGAGGTATAGCCAAAAACATTCAGTACTTC. This sequence encodes CASSLEVAGGIAKNIQYF.

The DNA of the CDR3 is TGCAGCGCTGCACCGACCGTCGGGACTGGAAACACCATATATTTT. This encodes CSAAPTVGTGNTIYF. This rearrangement joins TRBV29-1 to TRBJ1-3; D ambiguous. This CDR3 comprises 15 residues. Trimming stripped 7 bases from V and 2 bases from J, with 18 bases between. Germline V gives CDR1 SQVTM, CDR2 ANQGSEA.

The V and J genes are TRBV6-2 or TRBV6-3 and TRBJ1-5; 9 bases are a match to TRBD1. The CDR3 runs to 18 residues. Germline V gene sequence: CDR1 MNHEY, CDR2 SVGEGT. The junction had 12 bases not matched to a gene; V was cut back by 5 bases and J by 1 base. In nucleotides, the CDR3 is TGTGCCAGCAGTGCCTACAGGGGGCGAATACCGAGCAATCAGCCCCAGCATTTT. Translated: CASSAYRGRIPSNQPQHF.

The chain joins TRBV7-9 to TRBJ2-7; D possibly corresponds to TRBD1 (5 bases). Germline V gene sequence: CDR1 SEHNR, CDR2 FQNEAQ (reference sequence). The V and J ends lost 4 bases and 5 bases respectively, with 12 bases between them. The CDR3 is 13 residues long. The CDR3 DNA follows: TGTGCCAGCAGCTCCGACCTCAGGGACGAGCAGTACTTC. Encoded protein: CASSSDLRDEQYF. Full variable domain (missing parts from reference TRBV7-9 and TRBJ2-7): DTGVSQNPRHKITKRGQNVTFRCDPISEHNRLYWYRQTLGQGPEFLTYFQNEAQLEKSRLLSDRFSAERPKGSFSTLEIQRTEQGDSAMYLCASSSDLRDEQYFGPGTRLTVT.

V and J are TRBV19 and TRBJ1-2, with D perhaps TRBD1 (6 bases). The V and J ends lost 5 bases and 4 bases respectively, with 17 bases between them. Germline V gene data show CDR1 as LNHDA and CDR2 as SQIVND (reference sequence). CDR3 size: 15 residues. The CDR3: CASSPQEDSPYGYTF. The CDR3 nucleotides are TGTGCCAGTAGTCCCCAGGAGGACAGCCCCTATGGCTACACCTTC.

The J gene is TRBJ2-2, the V gene TRBV2; D is perhaps TRBD2 (5 bases). The CDR3 sequence is 14 residues long. V was shortened by 0 bases and J by 4 bases, with 6 bases between the two germline ends. The germline CDR1 and CDR2 sequences are SNHLY and FYNNEI. CDR3 residues: CASSEAGSTGELFF. The CDR3 DNA sequence: TGTGCCAGCAGTGAAGCTGGGAGCACCGGGGAGCTGTTTTTT.

This clone was seen more than once but under ten times. This chain links TRBV6-1 with TRBJ1-3; D not resolved. Per germline, CDR1 MNHNS and CDR2 SASEGT. V shed 2 bases and J shed 0 bases, with 11 bases lying between them. The CDR3 has 16 residues. This CDR3 reads CASSEISTSSGNTIYF. The CDR3 DNA reads as TGTGCCAGCAGTGAAATTAGTACCTCCTCTGGAAACACCATATATTTT.

The chain joins TRBV6-5 to TRBJ2-7, with 7 nucleotides matching TRBD2. The CDR3 contains 13 residues. J lost 6 bases, V lost 5 bases, and 7 bases had no gene match. Germline CDR1 reads MNHEY; CDR2 reads SVGAGI. CDR3 sequence: CASSMGLSSEQYF. DNA for the CDR3: TGTGCCAGCAGTATGGGACTATCATCCGAGCAGTACTTC.

V is TRBV28 and J is TRBJ1-1; TRBD1 is a possible D gene (5 bases). The ends were cut back, 3 bases at V and 5 bases at J, with 16 bases in the middle. The CDR3 is made up of 15 amino acids. Germline values: CDR1 MDHEN, CDR2 SYDVKM. CDR3 sequence reads: CASSFSGVGRTEAFF. CDR3 in DNA: TGTGCCAGCAGTTTCTCGGGGGTTGGAAGGACTGAAGCTTTCTTT.

The rearrangement uses TRBV29-1 and TRBJ2-1, with 8 positions matching TRBD1. Germline V CDR1 and CDR2: SQVTM, ANQGSEA. After removal of 8 bases from V and 10 bases from J, the junction contained 7 bases not matched to a gene. The CDR3 spans 11 residues. CDR3 loop: CSHTNRGEQFF. The CDR3 region has the DNA TGCAGCCACACGAACAGGGGGGAGCAGTTCTTC.

The chain links TRBV28 to TRBJ1-1; the D is unclear. The CDR3 is 15 residues long. V was clipped by 3 bases and J by 2 bases, with 13 bases between them. Per germline, CDR1 MDHEN and CDR2 SYDVKM. CDR3 sequence (DNA): TGTGCCAGCAGTTTGGTCCACAGACTAAACACTGAAGCTTTCTTT. Protein: CASSLVHRLNTEAFF. The entire variable domain, with the rest obtained from reference TRBV28 and TRBJ1-1, is as follows: DVKVTQSSRYLVKRTGEKVFLECVQDMDHENMFWYRQDPGLGLRLIYFSYDVKMKEKGDIPEGYSVSREKKERFSLILESASTNQTSMYLCASSLVHRLNTEAFFGQGTRLTVV.

This chain uses TRBV9 with TRBJ2-2; a possible D gene is TRBD2 (6 bases). This CDR3 contains 16 residues. Trimming removed 2 bases at V and 0 bases at J, with 11 bases between. Germline loops: CDR1 SGDLS, CDR2 YYNGEE. The CDR3 here is CASSVRTTANTGELFF. In DNA form, the CDR3 reads TGTGCCAGCAGCGTCCGGACTACAGCGAACACCGGGGAGCTGTTTTTT.

The chain uses TRBV30 and TRBJ1-5; D is perhaps TRBD1 (6 bases). The CDR3 length is 14 residues. V dropped 0 bases and J dropped 4 bases, with 10 bases sitting between them. Germline loops: CDR1 GTSNPN, CDR2 SVGIG (reference sequence). The CDR3 DNA sequence: TGTGCCTGGAGTGTATTAACAGGGAATCAGCCCCAGCATTTT. Protein: CAWSVLTGNQPQHF. Using reference TRBV30 and TRBJ1-5 for the parts outside the CDR3, the full variable domain is SQTIHQWPATLVQPVGSPLSLECTVEGTSNPNLYWYRQAAGRGLQLLFYSVGIGQISSEVPQNLSASRPQDRQFILSSKKLLLSDSGFYLCAWSVLTGNQPQHFGDGTRLSIL.

The rearrangement links TRBV24-1 to TRBJ2-5; D is unclear. Germline V gene sequence: CDR1 KGHDR, CDR2 SFDVKD. The CDR3 consists of 15 residues. V was pared by 6 bases and J by 0 bases, with 13 bases between. In DNA, the CDR3 is TGTGCCACCAGTTCCTCCAGTTCGTACCAAGAGACCCAGTACTTC. It codes for CATSSSSSYQETQYF.

The chain carries TRBV19 and TRBJ1-2; TRBD1 agrees at 7 bases. Germline loops: CDR1 LNHDA, CDR2 SQIVND (reference sequence). Unmatched junction bases numbered 6, after V lost 3 bases and J lost 2 bases. The CDR3 contains 15 residues. The chain's CDR3 is CASSIWDSLNYGYTF. The CDR3 DNA is TGTGCCAGTAGTATTTGGGACAGTTTAAACTATGGCTACACCTTC.

The CDR3 DNA is TGCAGCGTTGCAGGATGGAACGAGCAGTACTTC. Translation gives CSVAGWNEQYF. The gene calls are TRBV29-1 and TRBJ2-7; D uncertain. Germline values: CDR1 SQVTM, CDR2 ANQGSEA. V was trimmed by 4 bases and J by 5 bases, leaving 9 bases between them. The CDR3 has 11 residues.

For the CDR3, the DNA is TGCGCCAGCAGCCAAGTTGTCGGGGGGCAGGTCGGGGAGCTGTTTTTT. As protein: CASSQVVGGQVGELFF. This chain uses TRBV4-3 with TRBJ2-2, with D possibly matching TRBD2 (7 bases). This CDR3 is built from 16 residues. V was trimmed by 1 base and J by 7 bases, leaving 16 bases between them. CDR1 is LGHNA, CDR2 YSLEER, per germline.